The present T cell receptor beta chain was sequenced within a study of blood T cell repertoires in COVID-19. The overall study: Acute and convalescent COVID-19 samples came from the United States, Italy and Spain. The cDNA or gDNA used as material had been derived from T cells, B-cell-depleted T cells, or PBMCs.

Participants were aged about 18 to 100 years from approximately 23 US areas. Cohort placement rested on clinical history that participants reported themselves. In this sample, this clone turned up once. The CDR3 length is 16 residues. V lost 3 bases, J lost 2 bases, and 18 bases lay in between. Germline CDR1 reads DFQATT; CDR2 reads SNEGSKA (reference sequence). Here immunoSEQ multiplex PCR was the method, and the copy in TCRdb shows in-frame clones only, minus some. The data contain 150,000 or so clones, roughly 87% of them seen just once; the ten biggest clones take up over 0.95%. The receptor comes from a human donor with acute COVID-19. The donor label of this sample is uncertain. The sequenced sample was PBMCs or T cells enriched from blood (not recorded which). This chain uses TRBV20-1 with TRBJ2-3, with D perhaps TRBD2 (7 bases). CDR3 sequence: CSASPSRRGLTDTQYF. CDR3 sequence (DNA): TGCAGTGCTAGTCCCAGCAGGCGGGGGCTCACAGATACGCAGTATTTT.